This entry lists 27 T cell receptor beta chains sequenced from one sample in a study of blood T cell repertoires in COVID-19. The protocol was immunoSEQ multiplex PCR, while the TCRdb copy is restricted to in-frame clones and leaves out a portion. This sample yields over 400,000 clones, of which roughly 91% are seen a single time; 7.8% belongs to the top ten. What was sequenced was peripheral blood. These receptors were collected from a woman aged 45-60 years with COVID-19, enrolled during active disease.

CDR3: CASSMGTEPLGNQPQHF. For the CDR3, the DNA is TGTGCCAGTAGTATGGGGACAGAACCACTTGGGAATCAGCCCCAGCATTTT. The V call is TRBV19, the J call TRBJ1-5; 7 bases line up with TRBD1. CDR1 is LNHDA and CDR2 is SQIVND in the germline V gene (reference sequence). The CDR3 sequence is 17 residues long. Germline trimming cut 3 bases from V and 4 bases from J; bases unmatched to any gene: 12.

The rearrangement joins TRBV3-1 (or the pseudogene TRBV3-2) to TRBJ1-2, with D uncertain. The CDR3 loop spans 13 amino acids. Trimming cost V 8 bases and J 1 base, with 11 bases left between them. The germline V gene has CDR1 LGHDT and CDR2 YNNKEL (reference sequence). For the CDR3, the DNA is TGTGCCAGCGGCGGGCAGTTTAACTATGGCTACACCTTC. Its protein product is CASGGQFNYGYTF.

The V call is TRBV7-9, the J call TRBJ1-2; TRBD1 matches at 8 bases. There are 12 residues in the CDR3. V was clipped by 4 bases and J by 12 bases; unmatched bases: 7. The germline V gene encodes CDR1 SEHNR and CDR2 FQNEAQ (reference sequence). The CDR3 DNA reads as TGTGCCAGCAGCTACAGCGACAGGGGCAACACCTTC. Protein sequence: CASSYSDRGNTF.

The CDR3 spells CASSEDMPHEQYF. The CDR3 DNA sequence: TGTGCCAGCAGTGAAGACATGCCTCACGAGCAGTACTTC. The chain links TRBV2 to TRBJ2-7; D not resolved. This CDR3 is built from 13 residues. Germline lookup yields CDR1 SNHLY and CDR2 FYNNEI. The germline V and J ends were trimmed by 1 base and 5 bases, with 9 bases remaining between them.

V is TRBV6-5 and J is TRBJ1-1; D may be TRBD1 (6 bases). The germline V gene has CDR1 MNHEY and CDR2 SVGAGI. The CDR3 runs 15 residues. V lost 8 bases and J lost 7, with 23 bases in between. The CDR3 reads CASLEGHTSTYEAFF. CDR3 bases: TGTGCCAGCCTCGAGGGACACACATCCACCTATGAAGCTTTCTTT.

The chain has TRBV19 and TRBJ1-1; 8 bases map to TRBD1. There are 15 residues in the CDR3. Trimming cost V 5 bases and J 0 bases; bases outside gene matches: 5. Germline V CDR1 and CDR2: LNHDA, SQIVND (reference sequence). The CDR3 spells CASSGQGALNTEAFF. The CDR3 DNA reads as TGTGCCAGTAGTGGCCAGGGGGCTTTGAACACTGAAGCTTTCTTT. Drawing the rest from reference TRBV19 and TRBJ1-1, the complete variable domain is DGGITQSPKYLFRKEGQNVTLSCEQNLNHDAMYWYRQDPGQGLRLIYYSQIVNDFQKGDIAEGYSVSREKKESFPLTVTSAQKNPTAFYLCASSGQGALNTEAFFGQGTRLTVV.

The rearrangement links TRBV6-1 to TRBJ1-2; D uncertain. This CDR3 contains 14 residues. Germline V lookup: CDR1 MNHNS, CDR2 SASEGT. Trimming stripped 3 bases from V and 4 bases from J, with 12 bases between. CDR3 residues: CASSDSGEVYGYTF. CDR3 in DNA: TGTGCCAGCAGTGATAGTGGTGAGGTCTATGGCTACACCTTC.

The CDR3 loop reads CASSPRTDDYGYTF. For the CDR3, the DNA is TGTGCCAGCAGCCCTCGGACAGACGACTATGGCTACACCTTC. V and J are TRBV5-5 and TRBJ1-2; TRBD1 might be the D (6 bases). This CDR3 has 14 amino acids. Germline CDR1 reads SGHKS; CDR2 reads YYEKEE (reference sequence). V lost 4 bases to trimming and J lost 3 bases, with 13 bases between them.

The V gene is TRBV13, the J gene TRBJ1-1; perhaps TRBD1 as D (5 bases). The CDR3 loop spans 13 amino acids. Germline CDR1 PRHDT, CDR2 FYEKMQ (reference sequence). Trimming pared 5 bases from V and 10 bases from J, leaving 17 bases between. This chain's CDR3 is CASSPRQFKGAFF. The CDR3 bases are TGTGCCAGCAGCCCCAGACAGTTCAAAGGAGCTTTCTTT. Combining the CDR3 with reference TRBV13 and TRBJ1-1 gives the whole variable domain AAGVIQSPRHLIKEKRETATLKCYPIPRHDTVYWYQQGPGQDPQFLISFYEKMQSDKGSIPDRFSAQQFSDYHSELNMSSLELGDSALYFCASSPRQFKGAFFGQGTRLTVV.

The V and J genes are TRBV12-3 or TRBV12-4 and TRBJ2-1; TRBD1 aligns across 7 bases. The V and J ends lost 5 bases and 10 bases, in that order; junction bases with no gene match: 8. This CDR3 spans 13 amino acids. The CDR3 DNA reads as TGTGCCAGCAGTCCACGACAGGGCGACGAGCAGTTCTTC. It encodes CASSPRQGDEQFF.

The chain uses TRBV2 and TRBJ2-3, with D maybe TRBD2 (5 bases). Looked up from germline, CDR1 is SNHLY and CDR2 is FYNNEI. The V end was cut by 2 bases, the J end by 4 bases, with 13 bases between. The CDR3 sequence is 15 residues long. The CDR3, as DNA: TGTGCCAGCAGTGAATGGGAGCTAGCCCCAGATACGCAGTATTTT. Encoded protein: CASSEWELAPDTQYF.

Regarding this clone: The sample has other DNA sequences that encode this CDR3 too. The rearrangement links TRBV5-1 to TRBJ2-3; the D gene is possibly TRBD2 (6 bases). Germline CDR1 SGHRS, CDR2 YFSETQ. The CDR3 is made up of 14 amino acids. V was shortened by 0 bases and J by 4 bases, with 9 bases between the two germline ends. The CDR3 sequence is CASSLGGGADTQYF. CDR3 bases: TGCGCCAGCAGCTTGGGGGGCGGGGCAGATACGCAGTATTTT.

The gene calls are TRBV13 and TRBJ1-1, with D maybe TRBD1 (6 bases). CDR3 length: 12 residues. The V gene's germline CDR1 is PRHDT and CDR2 FYEKMQ (reference sequence). V lost 4 bases, J lost 5 bases, and 8 bases lay in between. DNA of the CDR3: TGTGCCAGCAGCTCCACAGGGACTGAAGCTTTCTTT. This codes for CASSSTGTEAFF.

This chain uses TRBV7-6 with TRBJ2-7; 9 bases match TRBD2. CDR1 and CDR2 from the germline V gene are SGHVS and FNYEAQ. This CDR3 contains 14 residues. The V gene end was trimmed by 5 bases and the J gene end by 5 bases; junction bases not matched to a gene: 7. DNA of the CDR3: TGTGCCAGCAGCCGCGGGGGGGCCAGGAACGAGCAGTACTTC. Protein: CASSRGGARNEQYF.

V usage is TRBV19 and J usage is TRBJ1-2, with TRBD1 identical over 8 bases. This CDR3 has 14 residues. Germline CDR1 is LNHDA and CDR2 is SQIVND (reference sequence). The V gene end was trimmed by 5 bases and the J gene end by 4 bases; junction bases not matched to a gene: 6. The CDR3 loop is CASSLAGGAYGYTF. As DNA, the CDR3 is TGTGCCAGTAGTCTGGCAGGGGGCGCCTATGGCTACACCTTC.

This clone was picked up one time. This chain uses TRBV4-2 with TRBJ1-4; D perhaps matches TRBD1 (5 bases). Trimming cost V 4 bases and J 5 bases, with 17 bases left between them. The CDR3 is made up of 16 amino acids. CDR1 LGHNA and CDR2 YNFKEQ come from the germline V gene. In nucleotides, the CDR3 is TGTGCCAGCAGCCCTCCCGGGACTTCTAAAAATGAAAAACTGTTTTTT. This encodes CASSPPGTSKNEKLFF.

The chain carries TRBV18 and TRBJ1-2; D remains ambiguous. Between the trimmed V and J ends, which lost 6 bases and 8 bases, there was a span of 16 bases. The V gene's germline CDR1 is KGHSH and CDR2 LQKENI. The CDR3 totals 13 residues. CDR3 in DNA: TGTGCCAGCTCGCAATCTCCCAATCAGGGCTACACCTTC. Amino acid sequence: CASSQSPNQGYTF.

V is TRBV5-1 and J is TRBJ2-3; 7 nucleotides align to TRBD2. J was trimmed by 0 bases and V by 4 bases; bases with no gene match: 8. The CDR3 extends over 16 amino acids. Germline CDR1 and CDR2: SGHRS and YFSETQ. For the CDR3, the DNA is TGCGCCAGCAGCCCGGGGGGTTCTACTAGCACAGATACGCAGTATTTT. Protein product: CASSPGGSTSTDTQYF.

The chain employs TRBV30 and TRBJ1-5; TRBD1 matches at 7 bases. The CDR3 spans 15 residues. The germline gives CDR1 GTSNPN, CDR2 SVGIG (reference sequence). V lost 0 bases and J lost 5; bases outside the gene matches: 7. Here the CDR3 DNA reads TGTGCCTGGAGTGTACGGGTTACAGGGGATCAGCCCCAGCATTTT. This translates into CAWSVRVTGDQPQHF.

This chain links TRBV4-1 with TRBJ1-1, with a possible D match to TRBD1 (5 bases). The CDR3 length is 14 residues. Trimming took off 2 bases at V and 0 bases at J, with 7 bases between the two ends. CDR1 MGHRA and CDR2 YSYEKL come from the germline V gene. The CDR3 sequence: CASSQLGVNTEAFF. CDR3 coding DNA: TGCGCCAGCAGCCAACTAGGGGTGAACACTGAAGCTTTCTTT.

The chain joins TRBV12-3 or TRBV12-4 to TRBJ2-1; maybe TRBD2 (5 bases). V lost 10 bases and J lost 10, with 14 bases in between. The CDR3 has 11 residues. The CDR3 DNA sequence: TGTGCCACCACCATCGGGGTGGAGCAGTTCTTC. Encoded protein: CATTIGVEQFF.

This clone has just one count. The chain combines TRBV3-1 (or the pseudogene TRBV3-2) with TRBJ1-1, with 7 bases matching TRBD1. Losses at the gene ends were 4 bases for V and 3 bases for J; bases not matched to a gene: 8. CDR1 LGHDT and CDR2 YNNKEL come from the germline V gene (reference sequence). This CDR3 has 15 residues. CDR3 coding DNA: TGTGCCAGCAGCCTACGGGACAGAGGAGACACTGAAGCTTTCTTT. It specifies CASSLRDRGDTEAFF.

The rearrangement links TRBV29-1 to TRBJ2-3, with 7 bases identical to TRBD2. The CDR3 loop spans 13 amino acids. Germline V CDR1 and CDR2: SQVTM, ANQGSEA. Losses at the gene ends were 6 bases for V and 5 bases for J; bases not matched to a gene: 8. The CDR3 reads CSVDLPSGDTQYF. The CDR3, as DNA: TGCAGCGTCGACCTTCCTAGCGGAGATACGCAGTATTTT.

The rearrangement joins TRBV14 to TRBJ2-3; D unclear. Between the trimmed V and J ends, which lost 4 bases and 8 bases, there was a span of 10 bases. Germline assignment: CDR1 SGHDN and CDR2 FVKESK. This CDR3 contains 12 residues. The CDR3 protein is CASSPNLRTQYF. The CDR3 nucleotides read TGTGCCAGCAGCCCCAACCTGCGTACGCAGTATTTT.

The V and J genes are TRBV10-3 and TRBJ2-3; 10 positions agree with TRBD2. V dropped 9 bases and J dropped 2; count of bases not matched to a gene: 2. The length of the CDR3 is 13 residues. The germline V gene encodes CDR1 ENHRY and CDR2 SYGVKD. The DNA for the CDR3 is TGTGCCATTAGCGGGGGGCCCACAGATACGCAGTATTTT. The encoded protein is CAISGGPTDTQYF.

This clone occurred once. This rearrangement joins TRBV19 to TRBJ1-3; D remains ambiguous. Deletions cut 5 bases from V and 0 bases from J, with 5 bases between. The CDR3 is 13 residues long. Germline CDR1 reads LNHDA; CDR2 reads SQIVND (reference sequence). CDR3 sequence: CASSWSSGNTIYF. CDR3 sequence (DNA): TGTGCCAGTAGTTGGAGCTCTGGAAACACCATATATTTT.

The chain couples TRBV10-3 to TRBJ2-1, with TRBD1 matching over 9 bases. The CDR3 loop spans 21 amino acids. The ends lost 0 bases at V and 0 bases at J; junction bases unmatched: 15. CDR1 and CDR2 from the germline V gene are ENHRY and SYGVKD. In nucleotides, the CDR3 is TGTGCCATCAGTGAGTCGGGTCCACGTGGGACAGGGAAGGTCTCCTACAATGAGCAGTTCTTC. As protein: CAISESGPRGTGKVSYNEQFF.